This TCR beta chain was obtained from a study of PD-1 blockade in classical Hodgkin lymphoma. Every patient experienced relapse after autologous stem cell transplantation, and brentuximab vedotin exposure varied. This table comes from immunoSEQ multiplex PCR, and its TCRdb copy is limited to in-frame clones, with some not included. This table has over 15,000 clones, around 79% appearing once. This CDR3 contains 15 residues. V lost 4 bases, J lost 2 bases, and 16 bases lay in between. The germline V gene encodes CDR1 SGHNT and CDR2 YYREEE (reference sequence). The sequence was obtained from a human donor with classical Hodgkin lymphoma. The V gene is TRBV5-4, the J gene TRBJ2-7, with D possibly being TRBD1 or TRBD2 (5 bases each). The input for sequencing was peripheral blood mononuclear cells (PBMCs), taken before the second cycle of nivolumab. In DNA, the CDR3 is TGTGCCAGCAGCCCTAGCTTTGGGGCAACCTACGAGCAGTACTTC. Amino acids: CASSPSFGATYEQYF. The variable domain in full, completed from reference TRBV5-4 and TRBJ2-7, reads ETGVTQSPTHLIKTRGQQVTLRCSSQSGHNTVSWYQQALGQGPQFIFQYYREEENGRGNFPPRFSGLQFPNYSSELNVNALELDDSALYLCASSPSFGATYEQYFGPGTRLTVT.